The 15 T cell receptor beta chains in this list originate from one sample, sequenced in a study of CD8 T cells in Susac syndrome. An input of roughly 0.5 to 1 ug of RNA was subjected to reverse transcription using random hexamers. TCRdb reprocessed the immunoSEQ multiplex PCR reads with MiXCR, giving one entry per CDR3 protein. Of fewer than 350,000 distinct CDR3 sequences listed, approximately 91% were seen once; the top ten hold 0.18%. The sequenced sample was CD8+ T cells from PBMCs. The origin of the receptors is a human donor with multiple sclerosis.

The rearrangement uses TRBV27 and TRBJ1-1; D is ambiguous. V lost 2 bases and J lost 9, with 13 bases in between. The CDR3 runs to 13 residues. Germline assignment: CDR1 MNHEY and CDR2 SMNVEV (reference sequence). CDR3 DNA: TGTGCCAGCAGTTTAGGCTTACTCAGTCAAGCTTTCTTT. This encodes CASSLGLLSQAFF.

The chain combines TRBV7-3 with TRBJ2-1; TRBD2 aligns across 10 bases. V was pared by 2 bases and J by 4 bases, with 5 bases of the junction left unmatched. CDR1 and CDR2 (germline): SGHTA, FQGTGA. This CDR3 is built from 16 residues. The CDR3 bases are TGTGCCAGCAGCTTATGGACTAGCGGAGATTACAATGAGCAGTTCTTC. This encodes CASSLWTSGDYNEQFF.

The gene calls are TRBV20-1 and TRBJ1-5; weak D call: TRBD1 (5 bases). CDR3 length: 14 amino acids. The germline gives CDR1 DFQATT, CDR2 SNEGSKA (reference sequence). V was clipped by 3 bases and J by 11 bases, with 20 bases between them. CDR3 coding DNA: TGCAGTGCTAGGATAGGGACCTCGGACGTGGCCCAGCATTTT. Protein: CSARIGTSDVAQHF.

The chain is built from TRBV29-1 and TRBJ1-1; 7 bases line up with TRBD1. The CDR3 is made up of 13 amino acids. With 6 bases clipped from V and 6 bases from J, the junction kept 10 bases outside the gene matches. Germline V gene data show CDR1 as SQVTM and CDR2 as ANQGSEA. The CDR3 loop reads CSVFPGGRSEAFF. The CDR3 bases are TGCAGCGTATTCCCAGGGGGAAGGTCTGAAGCTTTCTTT.

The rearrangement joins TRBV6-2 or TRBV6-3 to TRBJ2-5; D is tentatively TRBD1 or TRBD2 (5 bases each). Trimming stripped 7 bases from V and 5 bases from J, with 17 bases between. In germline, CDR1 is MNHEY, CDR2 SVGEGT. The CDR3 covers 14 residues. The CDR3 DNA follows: TGTGCCAGCACCCGCTGGGGGATTTCGGAGACCCAGTACTTC. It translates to CASTRWGISETQYF.

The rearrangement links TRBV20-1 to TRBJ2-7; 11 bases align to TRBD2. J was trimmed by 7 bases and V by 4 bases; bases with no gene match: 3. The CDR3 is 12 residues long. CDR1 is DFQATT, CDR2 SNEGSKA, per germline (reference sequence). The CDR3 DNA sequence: TGCAGTGCTATGACTAGCGGGGTTGAGCAGTACTTC. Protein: CSAMTSGVEQYF.

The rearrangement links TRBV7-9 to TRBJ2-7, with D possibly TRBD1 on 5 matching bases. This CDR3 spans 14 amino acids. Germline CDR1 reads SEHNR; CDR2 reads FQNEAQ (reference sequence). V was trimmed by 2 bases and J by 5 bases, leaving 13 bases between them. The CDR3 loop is CASSLITGPNEQYF. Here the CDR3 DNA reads TGTGCCAGCAGCTTAATAACAGGCCCCAACGAGCAGTACTTC.

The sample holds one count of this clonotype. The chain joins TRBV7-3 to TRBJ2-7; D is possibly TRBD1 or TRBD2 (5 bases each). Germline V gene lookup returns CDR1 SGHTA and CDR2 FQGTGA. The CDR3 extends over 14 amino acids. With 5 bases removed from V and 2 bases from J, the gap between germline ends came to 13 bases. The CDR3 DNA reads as TGTGCCAGCAGCATGGGACCCGGGGCCTACGAGCAGTACTTC. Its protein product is CASSMGPGAYEQYF. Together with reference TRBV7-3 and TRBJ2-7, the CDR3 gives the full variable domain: GAGVSQTPSNKVTEKGKYVELRCDPISGHTALYWYRQSLGQGPEFLIYFQGTGAADDSGLPNDRFFAVRPEGSVSTLKIQRTERGDSAVYLCASSMGPGAYEQYFGPGTRLTVT.

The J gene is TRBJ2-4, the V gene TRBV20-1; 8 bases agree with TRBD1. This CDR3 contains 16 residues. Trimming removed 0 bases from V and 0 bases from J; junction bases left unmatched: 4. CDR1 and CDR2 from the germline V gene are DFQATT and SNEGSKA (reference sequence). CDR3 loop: CSARDYGQGAKNIQYF. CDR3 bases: TGCAGTGCTAGAGATTACGGACAGGGAGCCAAAAACATTCAGTACTTC.

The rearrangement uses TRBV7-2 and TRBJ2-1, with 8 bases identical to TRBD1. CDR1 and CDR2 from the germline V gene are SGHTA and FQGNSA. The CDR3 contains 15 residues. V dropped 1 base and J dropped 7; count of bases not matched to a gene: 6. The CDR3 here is CASSLVGGTGNEQFF. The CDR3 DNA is TGTGCCAGCAGCTTAGTAGGGGGGACAGGAAATGAGCAGTTCTTC.

The CDR3 DNA follows: TGTGCCAGCAACCTCCGGACCAAACCCTCGGGCGGCTACACCTTC. Protein sequence: CASNLRTKPSGGYTF. The V call is TRBV28, the J call TRBJ1-2, with D unclear. CDR1 and CDR2 from the germline V gene are MDHEN and SYDVKM. The CDR3 loop spans 15 amino acids. V lost 7 bases and J 8 bases, leaving 23 bases between the germline ends.

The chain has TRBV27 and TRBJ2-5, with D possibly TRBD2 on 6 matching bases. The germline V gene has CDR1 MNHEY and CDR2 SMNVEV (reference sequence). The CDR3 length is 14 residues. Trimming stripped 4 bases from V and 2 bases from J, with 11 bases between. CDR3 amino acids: CASSSLGGQETQYF. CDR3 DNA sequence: TGTGCCAGCAGTTCCTTGGGGGGACAAGAGACCCAGTACTTC.

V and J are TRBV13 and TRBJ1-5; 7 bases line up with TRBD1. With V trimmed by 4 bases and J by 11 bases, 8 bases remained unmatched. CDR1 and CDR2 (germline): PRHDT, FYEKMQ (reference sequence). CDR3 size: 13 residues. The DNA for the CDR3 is TGTGCCAGCAGCTCTTCAGTGCAGGGGGCCCAGCATTTT. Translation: CASSSSVQGAQHF.

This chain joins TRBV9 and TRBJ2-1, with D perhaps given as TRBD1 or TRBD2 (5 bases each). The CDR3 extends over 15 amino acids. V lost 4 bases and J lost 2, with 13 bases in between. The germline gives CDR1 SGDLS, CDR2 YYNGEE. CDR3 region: CASSPWGNPYNEQFF. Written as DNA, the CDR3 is TGTGCCAGCAGCCCCTGGGGGAACCCCTACAATGAGCAGTTCTTC.

The CDR3 spells CASSLTRDRGPHYGYTF. CDR3 DNA sequence: TGTGCCAGCAGTTTAACCCGGGACAGGGGGCCCCACTATGGCTACACCTTC. The V and J genes are TRBV28 and TRBJ1-2, with 12 bases lining up with TRBD1. The CDR3 totals 17 residues. The trim removed 2 bases at V and 3 bases at J, leaving 7 bases unmatched. Germline CDR1 is MDHEN and CDR2 is SYDVKM.